These T cell receptor beta chains were read from a single sample in a study of blood T cell repertoires in COVID-19. Profiled with immunoSEQ multiplex PCR; TCRdb holds only in-frame clones, not every one. Seen here are under 150,000 clones, around 82% observed once, and the top ten hold 5.9%. Sequenced input: peripheral blood. These receptors were obtained from a man aged 80 or over with active or convalescent COVID-19. The CDR3 runs from the conserved cysteine through the conserved F or W.

J: TRBJ1-4
V: TRBV3-1/TRBV3-2
CDR3: CASSLGGTGNEKLFF

J: TRBJ2-7
V: TRBV2
CDR3: CASQRQGDSYEQYF

J: TRBJ2-2
V: TRBV24-1
CDR3: CATSDLPQGTGELFF

J: TRBJ2-7
V: TRBV18
CDR3: CASSLRGGSEQYF

J: TRBJ1-5
V: TRBV18
CDR3: CASSEGGARSNQPQHF

J: TRBJ2-5
V: TRBV4-3
CDR3: CASSQQSSGGLLETQYF

J: TRBJ1-2
V: TRBV7-2
CDR3: CASSLGSGTGGYGYTF

J: TRBJ1-6
V: TRBV6-4
CDR3: CATCLSPLHF

J: TRBJ2-3
V: TRBV5-6
CDR3: CASTRTGYTDTQYF

J: TRBJ1-2
V: TRBV5-1
CDR3: CASSLDPTGGTYGYTF

J: TRBJ2-2
V: TRBV10-3
CDR3: CAIQKGQNTGELFF

J: TRBJ1-1
V: TRBV6-5
CDR3: CASSYSRQNTEAFF

J: TRBJ2-7
V: TRBV10-3
CDR3: CAISAGAGTNDYEQYF

J: TRBJ2-7
V: TRBV9
CDR3: CASSAGLVSSSYEQYF

J: TRBJ2-1
V: TRBV3-1/TRBV3-2
CDR3: CASSQPGRGGEQFF

J: TRBJ2-2
V: TRBV6-5
CDR3: CATRLGGNTGELFF

J: TRBJ1-2
V: TRBV7-9
CDR3: CASSLVGQVNYGYTF

J: TRBJ2-3
V: TRBV5-5
CDR3: CASSSPGLVRIMTDTQYF

J: TRBJ1-2
V: TRBV27
CDR3: CASRPAGGQGYTF

J: TRBJ2-3
V: TRBV30
CDR3: CAWSPWASGDTDTQYF

J: TRBJ1-6
V: TRBV24-1
CDR3: CATSDTGQNSPLHF

J: TRBJ2-3
V: TRBV27
CDR3: CATLGGDYTQYF

J: TRBJ2-3
V: TRBV18
CDR3: CASSPLGQRDYFTDTQYF

J: TRBJ2-7
V: TRBV5-1
CDR3: CASSWTGNNEQYF

J: TRBJ1-2
V: TRBV7-9
CDR3: CASSLGGGDGYTF

J: TRBJ2-5
V: TRBV5-1
CDR3: CASSFHGQGVGETQYF

J: TRBJ1-1
V: TRBV4-1
CDR3: CATSAGNTEAFF

J: TRBJ1-1
V: TRBV7-9
CDR3: CASSPQGPEAFF

J: TRBJ1-2
V: TRBV7-9
CDR3: CASSLATVYGYTF

J: TRBJ1-6
V: TRBV6-1
CDR3: CASSERDNSPLHF

J: TRBJ2-1
V: TRBV7-6
CDR3: CASSFLTEEGGGQFF

J: TRBJ1-5
V: TRBV30
CDR3: CAWSAKGLFNQPQHF

J: TRBJ2-7
V: TRBV19
CDR3: CASSWSRGKGYEQYF

J: TRBJ2-7
V: TRBV10-3
CDR3: CAISETNPPRYEQYF

J: TRBJ1-2
V: TRBV18
CDR3: CASSRGTGEGYTF

J: TRBJ2-5
V: TRBV10-3
CDR3: CAISDRAQETQYF

J: TRBJ1-4
V: TRBV21-1
CDR3: CASSTILQLTNEKLFF

J: TRBJ2-2
V: TRBV7-2
CDR3: CASSLASGVNGELFF

J: TRBJ2-3
V: TRBV7-2
CDR3: CASSLGRGPTDTQYF